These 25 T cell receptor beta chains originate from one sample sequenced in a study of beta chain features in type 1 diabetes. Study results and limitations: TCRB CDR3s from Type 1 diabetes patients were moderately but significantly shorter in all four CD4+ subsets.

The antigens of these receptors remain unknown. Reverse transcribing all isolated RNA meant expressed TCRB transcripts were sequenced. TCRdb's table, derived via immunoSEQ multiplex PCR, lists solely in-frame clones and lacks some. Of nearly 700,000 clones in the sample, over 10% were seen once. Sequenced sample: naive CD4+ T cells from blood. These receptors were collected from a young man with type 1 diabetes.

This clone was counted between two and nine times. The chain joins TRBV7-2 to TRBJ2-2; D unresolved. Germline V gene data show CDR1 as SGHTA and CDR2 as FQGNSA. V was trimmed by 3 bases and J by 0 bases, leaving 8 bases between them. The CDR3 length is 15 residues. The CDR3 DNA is TGTGCCAGCAGCTTGAGCGTTGCGAACACCGGGGAGCTGTTTTTT. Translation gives CASSLSVANTGELFF.

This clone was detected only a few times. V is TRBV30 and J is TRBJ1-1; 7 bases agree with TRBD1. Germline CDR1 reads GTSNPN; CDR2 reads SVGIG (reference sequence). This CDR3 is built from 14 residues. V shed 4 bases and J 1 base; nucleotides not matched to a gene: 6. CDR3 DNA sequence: TGTGCCTGGAACTTGGGACAGCCGAACACTGAAGCTTTCTTT. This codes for CAWNLGQPNTEAFF.

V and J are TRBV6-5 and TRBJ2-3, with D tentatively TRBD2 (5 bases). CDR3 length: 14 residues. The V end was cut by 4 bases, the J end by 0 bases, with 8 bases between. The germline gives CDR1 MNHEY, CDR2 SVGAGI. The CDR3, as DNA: TGTGCCAGCAGTTGGTCGGGGAGCACAGATACGCAGTATTTT. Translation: CASSWSGSTDTQYF.

CDR3 DNA sequence: TGTGCAAGTCGCCCGCCGAGACAAGAGACCCAGTACTTC. It specifies CASRPPRQETQYF. The chain couples TRBV12-2 to TRBJ2-5; no DNA check was done on the table's D call, TRBD2. TRBV12-2 is labeled a pseudogene. CDR3 length: 13 amino acids.

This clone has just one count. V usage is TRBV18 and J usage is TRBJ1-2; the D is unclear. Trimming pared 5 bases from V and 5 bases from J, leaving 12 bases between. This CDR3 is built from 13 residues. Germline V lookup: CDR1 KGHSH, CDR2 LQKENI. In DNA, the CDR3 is TGTGCCAGCTCAGGATCCGGGATATATGGCTACACCTTC. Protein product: CASSGSGIYGYTF.

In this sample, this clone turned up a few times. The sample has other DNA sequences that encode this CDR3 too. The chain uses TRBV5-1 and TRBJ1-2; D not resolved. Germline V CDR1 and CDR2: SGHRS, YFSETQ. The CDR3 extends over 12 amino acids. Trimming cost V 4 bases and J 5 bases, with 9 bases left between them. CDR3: CASSLDGYGYTF. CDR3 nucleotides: TGCGCCAGCAGCCTGGACGGTTATGGCTACACCTTC.

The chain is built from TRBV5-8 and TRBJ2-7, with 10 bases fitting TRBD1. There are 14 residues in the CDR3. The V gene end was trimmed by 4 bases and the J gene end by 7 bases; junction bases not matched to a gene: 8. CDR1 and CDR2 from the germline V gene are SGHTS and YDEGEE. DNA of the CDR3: TGTGCCAGCAGCCCCCGGGACAGGGGATATGAGCAGTACTTC. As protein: CASSPRDRGYEQYF.

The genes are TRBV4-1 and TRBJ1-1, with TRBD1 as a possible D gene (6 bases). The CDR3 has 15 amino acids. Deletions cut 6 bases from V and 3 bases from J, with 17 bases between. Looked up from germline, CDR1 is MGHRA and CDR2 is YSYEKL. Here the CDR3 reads CASRNRVSEDTEAFF. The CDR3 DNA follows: TGCGCCAGCAGGAACAGGGTTTCGGAGGACACTGAAGCTTTCTTT.

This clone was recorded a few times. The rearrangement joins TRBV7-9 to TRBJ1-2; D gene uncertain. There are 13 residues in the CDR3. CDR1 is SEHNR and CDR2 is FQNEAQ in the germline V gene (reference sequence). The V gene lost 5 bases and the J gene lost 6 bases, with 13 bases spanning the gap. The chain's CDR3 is CASSPRESHGYTF. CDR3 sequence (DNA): TGTGCCAGCAGCCCCCGGGAGAGCCATGGCTACACCTTC.

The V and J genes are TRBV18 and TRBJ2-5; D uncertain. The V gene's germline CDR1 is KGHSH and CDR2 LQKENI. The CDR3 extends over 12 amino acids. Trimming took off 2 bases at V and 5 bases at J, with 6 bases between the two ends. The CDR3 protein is CASSPVFETQYF. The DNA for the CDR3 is TGTGCCAGCTCACCAGTCTTCGAGACCCAGTACTTC.

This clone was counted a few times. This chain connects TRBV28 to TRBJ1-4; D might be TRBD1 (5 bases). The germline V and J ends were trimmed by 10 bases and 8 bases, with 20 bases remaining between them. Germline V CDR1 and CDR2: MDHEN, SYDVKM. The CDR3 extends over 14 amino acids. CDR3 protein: CATLGGQITEKLFF. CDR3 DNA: TGTGCCACCCTGGGAGGACAAATCACAGAAAAACTGTTTTTT.

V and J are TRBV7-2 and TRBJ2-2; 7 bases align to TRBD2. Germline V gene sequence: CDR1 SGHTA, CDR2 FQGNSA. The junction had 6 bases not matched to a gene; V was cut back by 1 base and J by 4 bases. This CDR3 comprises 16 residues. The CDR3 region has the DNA TGTGCCAGCAGCTTAGTGGGCGGGGGATTCACCGGGGAGCTGTTTTTT. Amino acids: CASSLVGGGFTGELFF.

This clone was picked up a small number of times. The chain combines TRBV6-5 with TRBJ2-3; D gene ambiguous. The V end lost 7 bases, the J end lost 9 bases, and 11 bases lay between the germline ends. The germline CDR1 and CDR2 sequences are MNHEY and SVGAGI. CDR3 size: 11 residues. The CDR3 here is CASTMGTTQYF. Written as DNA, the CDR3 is TGTGCCAGCACCATGGGCACGACGCAGTATTTT.

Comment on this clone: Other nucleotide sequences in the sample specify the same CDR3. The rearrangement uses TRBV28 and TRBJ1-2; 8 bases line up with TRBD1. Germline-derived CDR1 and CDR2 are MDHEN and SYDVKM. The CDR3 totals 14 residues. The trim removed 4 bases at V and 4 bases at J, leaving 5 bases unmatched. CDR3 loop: CASSSPGQGYGYTF. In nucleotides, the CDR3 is TGTGCCAGCAGTTCCCCAGGACAGGGCTATGGCTACACCTTC.

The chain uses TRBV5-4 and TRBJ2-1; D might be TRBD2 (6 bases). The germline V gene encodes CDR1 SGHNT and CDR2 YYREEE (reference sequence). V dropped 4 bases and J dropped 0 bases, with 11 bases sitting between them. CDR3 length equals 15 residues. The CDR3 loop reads CASSGSGVSYNEQFF. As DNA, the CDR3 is TGTGCCAGCAGCGGCTCGGGGGTCTCCTACAATGAGCAGTTCTTC.

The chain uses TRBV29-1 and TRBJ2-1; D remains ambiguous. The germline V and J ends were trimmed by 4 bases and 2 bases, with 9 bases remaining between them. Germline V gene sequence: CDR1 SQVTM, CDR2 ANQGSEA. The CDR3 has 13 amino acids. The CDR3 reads CSVVQITYNEQFF. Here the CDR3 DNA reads TGCAGCGTTGTACAGATTACCTACAATGAGCAGTTCTTC.

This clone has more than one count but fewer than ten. The CDR3: CASSQAGEGQETQYF. CDR3 nucleotides: TGTGCCAGCAGCCAAGCGGGCGAGGGCCAAGAGACCCAGTACTTC. The J gene is TRBJ2-5, the V gene TRBV4-2; TRBD2 is a possible D gene (5 bases). The CDR3 extends over 15 amino acids. Trimming shortened V by 1 base and J by 1 base, and 10 bases separated the two germline ends. CDR1 is LGHNA and CDR2 is YNFKEQ in the germline V gene.

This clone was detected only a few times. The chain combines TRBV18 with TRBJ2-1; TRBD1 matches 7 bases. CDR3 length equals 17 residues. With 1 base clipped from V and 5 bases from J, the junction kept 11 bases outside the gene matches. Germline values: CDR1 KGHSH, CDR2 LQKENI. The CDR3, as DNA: TGTGCCAGCTCACCACGTAGTTCCAGGGGGAATGACAATGAGCAGTTCTTC. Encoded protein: CASSPRSSRGNDNEQFF.

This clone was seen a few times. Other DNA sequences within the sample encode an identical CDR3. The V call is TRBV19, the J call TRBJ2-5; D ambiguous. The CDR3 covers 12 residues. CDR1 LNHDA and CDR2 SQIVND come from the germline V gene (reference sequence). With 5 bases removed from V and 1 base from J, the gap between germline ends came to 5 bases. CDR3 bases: TGTGCCAGTAGTCCGGGCCAAGAGACCCAGTACTTC. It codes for CASSPGQETQYF.

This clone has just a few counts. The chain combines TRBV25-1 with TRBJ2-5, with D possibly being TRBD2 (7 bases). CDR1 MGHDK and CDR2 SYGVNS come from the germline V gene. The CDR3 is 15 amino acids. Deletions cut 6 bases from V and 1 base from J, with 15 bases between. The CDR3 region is CASRDIRGAQETQYF. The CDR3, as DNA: TGTGCCAGCAGGGATATCCGGGGGGCCCAAGAGACCCAGTACTTC.

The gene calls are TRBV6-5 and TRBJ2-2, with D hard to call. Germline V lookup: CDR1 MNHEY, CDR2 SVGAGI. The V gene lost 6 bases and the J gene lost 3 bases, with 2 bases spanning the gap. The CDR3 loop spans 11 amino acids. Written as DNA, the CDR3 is TGTGCCAGCAGCCACACCGGGGAGCTGTTTTTT. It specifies CASSHTGELFF.

The CDR3 sequence is CASSYQGDSYNEQFF. CDR3 nucleotide sequence: TGCGCCAGCAGCTACCAGGGGGACTCCTACAATGAGCAGTTCTTC. The chain recombines TRBV5-1 with TRBJ2-1; TRBD1 matches at 7 bases. With 3 bases clipped from V and 0 bases from J, the junction kept 3 bases outside the gene matches. This CDR3 is 15 amino acids long. Germline assignment: CDR1 SGHRS and CDR2 YFSETQ. The whole variable domain, filled in from reference TRBV5-1 and TRBJ2-1, reads KAGVTQTPRYLIKTRGQQVTLSCSPISGHRSVSWYQQTPGQGLQFLFEYFSETQRNKGNFPGRFSGRQFSNSRSEMNVSTLELGDSALYLCASSYQGDSYNEQFFGPGTRLTVL.

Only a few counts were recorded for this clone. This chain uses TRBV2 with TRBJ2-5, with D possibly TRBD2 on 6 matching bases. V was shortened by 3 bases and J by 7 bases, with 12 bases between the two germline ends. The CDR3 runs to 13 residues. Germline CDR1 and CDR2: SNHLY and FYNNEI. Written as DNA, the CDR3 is TGTGCCAGCAGTGAGAAGGGAGGAGCGACCCAGTACTTC. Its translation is CASSEKGGATQYF. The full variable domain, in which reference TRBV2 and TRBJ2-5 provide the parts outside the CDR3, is EPEVTQTPSHQVTQMGQEVILRCVPISNHLYFYWYRQILGQKVEFLVSFYNNEISEKSEIFDDQFSVERPDGSNFTLKIRSTKLEDSAMYFCASSEKGGATQYFGPGTRLLVL.

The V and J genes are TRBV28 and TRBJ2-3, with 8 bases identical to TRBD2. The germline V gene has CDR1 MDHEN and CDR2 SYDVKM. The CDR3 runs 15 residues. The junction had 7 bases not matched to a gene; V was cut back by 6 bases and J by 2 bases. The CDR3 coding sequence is TGTGCCAGCAGGCTGAGCGGGGGATTCACAGATACGCAGTATTTT. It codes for CASRLSGGFTDTQYF.

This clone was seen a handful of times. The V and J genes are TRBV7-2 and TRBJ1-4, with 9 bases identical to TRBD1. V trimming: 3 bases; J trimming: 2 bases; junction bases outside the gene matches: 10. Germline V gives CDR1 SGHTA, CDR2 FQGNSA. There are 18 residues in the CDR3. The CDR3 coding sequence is TGTGCCAGCAGCTTCTGGACAGGGGCGGTTGGCACTAATGAAAAACTGTTTTTT. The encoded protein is CASSFWTGAVGTNEKLFF. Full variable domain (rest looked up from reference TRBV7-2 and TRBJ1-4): GAGVSQSPSNKVTEKGKDVELRCDPISGHTALYWYRQSLGQGLEFLIYFQGNSAPDKSGLPSDRFSAERTGGSVSTLTIQRTQQEDSAVYLCASSFWTGAVGTNEKLFFGSGTQLSVL.